This passage covers 27 T cell receptor beta chains from one sample sequenced in a study of T cells in Graves' hyperthyroidism and ophthalmopathy. Authors of the study amplified TCR beta CDR3 regions from RNA transcripts. RT-PCR in the first round (using the HTBI primer set) targeted the TCR CDR3. TCRdb used MiXCR to reprocess the multiplex PCR reads, holding one entry per CDR3 protein. This sample yields 500,000 to 600,000 distinct CDR3 sequences, of which 46% are seen a single time; roughly 19% belongs to the top ten. Material for sequencing was peripheral blood or thyroid tissue (not recorded which). The receptors stem from an adult woman with Graves' disease, either hyperthyroidism or ophthalmopathy (not recorded which).

This clonotype was recorded a few times. No conserved phenylalanine or tryptophan ends this CDR3, so it is likely a read error. The limits of the CDR3 on the DNA are not certain, so only TCRdb's listed CDR3 is given. The V call is TRBV2, the J call TRBJ1-1. A total of 8 residues make up the CDR3, ends included. Per germline, CDR1 SNHLY and CDR2 FYNNEI. The CDR3 protein is CASGVEAS.

V usage is TRBV11-1 and J usage is TRBJ2-7, with D maybe TRBD1 (5 bases). The CDR3 runs 14 residues. Germline assignment: CDR1 SGHAT and CDR2 FQDESV (reference sequence). Trimming removed 8 bases at V and 7 bases at J, with 21 bases between. CDR3 sequence: CASSDQQGPGEQYF. CDR3 DNA: TGTGCCAGCTCTGACCAGCAGGGTCCCGGGGAGCAGTACTTC. Full variable domain (missing parts from reference TRBV11-1 and TRBJ2-7): EAEVAQSPRYKITEKSQAVAFWCDPISGHATLYWYRQILGQGPELLVQFQDESVVDDSQLPKDRFSAERLKGVDSTLKIQPAELGDSAMYLCASSDQQGPGEQYFGPGTRLTVT.

This clonotype was detected a few times. This may be a read error, as it is one base from a much larger clone. V usage is TRBV7-2 and J usage is TRBJ2-5; 9 bases are a match to TRBD2. Germline CDR1 reads SGHTA; CDR2 reads FQGNSA. The CDR3 spans 18 residues. The CDR3 is CAGSHLGGTSLYKETQYF. CDR3 DNA sequence: TGTGCCGGCAGCCACTTAGGAGGGACTAGCTTATACAAAGAGACCCAGTACTTC. The full variable domain, in which reference TRBV7-2 and TRBJ2-5 provide the parts outside the CDR3, is GAGVSQSPSNKVTEKGKDVELRCDPISGHTALYWYRQSLGQGLEFLIYFQGNSAPDKSGLPSDRFSAERTGGSVSTLTIQRTQQEDSAVYLCAGSHLGGTSLYKETQYFGPGTRLLVL.

As to this clonotype: Lacking the conserved final phenylalanine or tryptophan, this CDR3 likely reflects a read error. The DNA is left out, because the CDR3 cannot be placed on it with certainty; the CDR3 is given as TCRdb lists it. The J gene is TRBJ2-5, the V gene TRBV11-2; the tabulated D call, TRBD2, remains unverified against the DNA. Per the germline V gene, CDR1 is SGHAT and CDR2 is FQNNGV. The CDR3 extends over 10 residues, inclusive of both ends. The CDR3 loop is CASSVRGLYT.

J is TRBJ1-6 and V is TRBV9, with 8 bases identical to TRBD1. The CDR3 sequence is 15 residues long. After removal of 1 base from V and 10 bases from J, the junction contained 7 bases not matched to a gene. Germline CDR1 SGDLS, CDR2 YYNGEE. The CDR3: CASSVSGGSDSPLHF. CDR3 DNA sequence: TGTGCCAGCAGCGTATCAGGGGGCTCAGACTCACCCCTCCACTTT.

The table lists this clonotype with many counts. The rearrangement links TRBV7-8 to TRBJ2-7; D is ambiguous. The CDR3 is made up of 13 amino acids. Trimming removed 5 bases from V and 4 bases from J, with 12 bases in between. Germline CDR1 is SGHVS and CDR2 is FQNEAQ. Written as DNA, the CDR3 is TGTGCCAGCAGCCTCAGTGCGCAGTACGAGCAGTACTTC. It codes for CASSLSAQYEQYF.

Comments on this clonotype: This may be a read error: a much more frequent sequence differs by one nucleotide. The chain has TRBV6-5 and TRBJ1-1; D is possibly TRBD1 (5 bases). This CDR3 is built from 14 residues. Germline V lookup: CDR1 MNHEY, CDR2 SVGAGI. CDR3 loop: CAISYFTGGAEAFF. CDR3 sequence (DNA): TGTGCCATCAGTTACTTTACAGGAGGTGCTGAAGCTTTCTTT.

This clonotype was seen many times. The junction does not match germline at one end; this may be a read error. The J gene is TRBJ2-5, the V gene TRBV7-7; 7 bases agree with TRBD1. This CDR3 region has 17 residues. Germline loops: CDR1 SSHAT, CDR2 FNYEAQ (reference sequence). The CDR3 here is CASSSYTGVGILGTQYF. The CDR3 coding sequence is TGTGCTAGCAGCTCCTATACAGGGGTGGGGATCCTAGGGACCCAGTACTTC.

The chain uses TRBV25-1 and TRBJ1-1; tentatively, D is TRBD1 (5 bases). Germline V gene lookup returns CDR1 MGHDK and CDR2 SYGVNS. This CDR3 has 14 amino acids. Trimming shortened V by 2 bases and J by 5 bases, and 12 bases separated the two germline ends. CDR3 DNA: TGTGCCAGCAGTGAAAGGGGCGCGAGGACTGAAGCTTTCTTT. Translation gives CASSERGARTEAFF. Based on the CDR3 plus reference TRBV25-1 and TRBJ1-1, the full variable domain is EADIYQTPRYLVIGTGKKITLECSQTMGHDKMYWYQQDPGMELHLIHYSYGVNSTEKGDLSSESTVSRIRTEHFPLTLESARPSHTSQYLCASSERGARTEAFFGQGTRLTVV.

There are many counts of this clonotype. This rearrangement joins TRBV4-1 to TRBJ2-5; a weak D match, TRBD2 (6 bases). Germline V gene sequence: CDR1 MGHRA, CDR2 YSYEKL. V gave up 4 bases and J gave up 2 bases, with 11 bases separating them. There are 14 residues in the CDR3. The CDR3 DNA follows: TGCGCCAGCAGCCCTGGGACTGTACAAGAGACCCAGTACTTC. Protein product: CASSPGTVQETQYF.

This clonotype appeared many times. The gene calls are TRBV7-9 and TRBJ1-3; D not certain. The CDR3 runs to 14 residues. Germline V gives CDR1 SEHNR, CDR2 FQNEAQ (reference sequence). Trimming removed 1 base from V and 0 bases from J, with 4 bases in between. CDR3 protein: CASSLGLSGNTIYF. CDR3 sequence (DNA): TGTGCCAGCAGCTTAGGGCTCTCTGGAAACACCATATATTTT.

The CDR3 nucleotides read TGCGCCAGCAGTCACTCGCAGTCCTATGGCTACACCTTC. This gives the protein CASSHSQSYGYTF. J is TRBJ1-2 and V is TRBV10-2; D uncertain. With 5 bases removed from V and 4 bases from J, the gap between germline ends came to 11 bases. The CDR3 has 13 amino acids. Looked up from germline, CDR1 is WSHSY and CDR2 is SAAADI.

This clonotype was detected many times. This chain uses TRBV11-2 with TRBJ1-6; D gene unclear. Germline loops: CDR1 SGHAT, CDR2 FQNNGV. Trimming stripped 0 bases from V and 14 bases from J, with 11 bases between. This CDR3 region has 13 residues. As DNA, the CDR3 is TGTGCCAGCAGCTTAGAGGCACAGTCGGCCCTCCACTTT. This codes for CASSLEAQSALHF.

This clonotype was recorded at least ten times. The chain carries TRBV20-1 and TRBJ1-2; 7 nucleotides line up with TRBD1. The V gene end was trimmed by 7 bases and the J gene end by 5 bases; junction bases not matched to a gene: 4. CDR3 size: 11 residues. In germline, CDR1 is DFQATT, CDR2 SNEGSKA (reference sequence). The chain's CDR3 is CSVSGGYGYTF. DNA of the CDR3: TGCAGTGTTTCAGGGGGGTATGGCTACACCTTC.

This clonotype was counted only a few times. The chain uses TRBV20-1 and TRBJ2-2, with 10 bases aligning to TRBD1. Germline-derived CDR1 and CDR2 are DFQATT and SNEGSKA (reference sequence). V lost 6 bases, J lost 10 bases, and 11 bases stayed unmatched. The CDR3 totals 14 residues. The CDR3: CSAGDRGTPLELFF. The CDR3 DNA reads TGCAGTGCGGGGGACAGGGGTACCCCGTTGGAGCTGTTTTTT.

In its sample, this clonotype was seen many times. J is TRBJ1-6 and V is TRBV7-9, with 7 bases aligning to TRBD1. Germline CDR1 is SEHNR and CDR2 is FQNEAQ (reference sequence). The CDR3 totals 12 residues. V lost 6 bases to trimming and J lost 15 bases; unmatched junction nucleotides: 8. The CDR3 DNA is TGTGCCAGCAGTCCTGACAGGGCGGACCTCCACTTT. Amino acids: CASSPDRADLHF.

This clonotype has a handful of counts. It may be a read error: a sequence one base away is much more abundant. The chain couples TRBV20-1 to TRBJ1-4; TRBD1 matches 7 bases. Germline V gene data show CDR1 as DFQATT and CDR2 as SNEGSKA (reference sequence). The CDR3 has 17 residues. CDR3 in DNA: TGCAGTGCTAGAGAGGGGACAGTATATCCAACTAATGAAAAACTGCTTTTT. Translated, it gives CSAREGTVYPTNEKLLF.

The DNA of the CDR3 is TGTGCCAGCAGCTTAAGCAGCCTCTATAATTCACCCCTCCACTTT. It yields the protein CASSLSSLYNSPLHF. The chain joins TRBV7-2 to TRBJ1-6; D gene uncertain. Germline assignment: CDR1 SGHTA and CDR2 FQGNSA. V shed 2 bases and J shed 3 bases, with 8 bases lying between them. This CDR3 comprises 15 residues.

This chain uses TRBV29-1 with TRBJ1-2, with D possibly TRBD1 on 6 matching bases. V was pared by 7 bases and J by 6 bases, with 15 bases between. Germline assignment: CDR1 SQVTM and CDR2 ANQGSEA. The CDR3 runs 12 residues. CDR3 DNA: TGCAGCGCGGGCCAGACAGGTCATGGCTACACCTTC. As protein: CSAGQTGHGYTF.

CDR3 residues: CASSFAGGMETQYF. DNA of the CDR3: TGTGCCAGCAGCTTCGCGGGGGGCATGGAGACCCAGTACTTC. The V and J genes are TRBV14 and TRBJ2-5; 8 nucleotides agree with TRBD2. CDR1 is SGHDN and CDR2 is FVKESK in the germline V gene. V lost 5 bases and J lost 5; bases outside the gene matches: 7. The CDR3 extends over 14 amino acids.

With regard to this clonotype: This CDR3 is missing its conserved last phenylalanine or tryptophan, likely due to a read error. It is unclear where the CDR3 begins or ends on the DNA, so no DNA is shown, and the CDR3 is as TCRdb lists it. This chain uses TRBV19 with TRBJ2-6. The CDR3 length is 8 residues, termini included. From germline, CDR1 is LNHDA and CDR2 SQIVND (reference sequence). The CDR3 protein is CASSSWTS.

This clonotype was counted only a few times. J is TRBJ2-3 and V is TRBV29-1, with TRBD1 identical over 7 bases. This CDR3 is built from 14 residues. Germline CDR1 reads SQVTM; CDR2 reads ANQGSEA. Trimming took 6 bases from V and 0 from J; bases not matched to a gene: 6. The CDR3 DNA follows: TGCAGCGTAACAGGGGTCCTTAGCACAGATACGCAGTATTTT. Translating gives CSVTGVLSTDTQYF.

At least ten counts were recorded for this clonotype. This sequence joins TRBV6-1 and TRBJ1-5; possible D gene TRBD1, 5 bases. The CDR3 is 15 residues long. The germline gives CDR1 MNHNS, CDR2 SASEGT. V was clipped by 1 base and J by 1 base, with 8 bases between them. The CDR3 is CASSEEGLSNQPQHF. The DNA for the CDR3 is TGTGCCAGCAGTGAAGAGGGGTTGAGCAATCAGCCCCAGCATTTT.

J is TRBJ1-5 and V is TRBV19; TRBD1 agrees at 7 bases. This CDR3 spans 14 amino acids. J was trimmed by 6 bases and V by 7 bases; bases with no gene match: 9. Looked up from germline, CDR1 is LNHDA and CDR2 is SQIVND (reference sequence). CDR3 protein: CASMVTGYSQPQHF. In nucleotides, the CDR3 is TGTGCCAGTATGGTGACAGGGTACTCTCAGCCCCAGCATTTT.

In regard to this clonotype: The junction does not match germline at one end; this may be a read error. The gene calls are TRBV7-9 and TRBJ2-7; D perhaps matches TRBD1 (6 bases). CDR3 size: 13 residues. Germline-derived CDR1 and CDR2 are SEHNR and FQNEAQ (reference sequence). CDR3 nucleotide sequence: TGTGCCAGCAGGACAGGAGCAGACGGGGAGCTGTACTTC. This sequence encodes CASRTGADGELYF.

This clonotype was observed a few times. The rearrangement joins TRBV20-1 to TRBJ2-5; possibly TRBD1 for D (6 bases). This CDR3 comprises 12 residues. From germline, CDR1 is DFQATT and CDR2 SNEGSKA (reference sequence). With 2 bases removed from V and 4 bases from J, the gap between germline ends came to 8 bases. The CDR3 nucleotides are TGCAGTGCTAGAATGGACAGAGAGACCCAGTACTTC. Residues: CSARMDRETQYF.

This clonotype occurred many times. The chain combines TRBV19 with TRBJ1-1; no reliable D call. This CDR3 region has 13 residues. Germline V gives CDR1 LNHDA, CDR2 SQIVND (reference sequence). Trimming shortened V by 3 bases and J by 8 bases, and 13 bases separated the two germline ends. Here the CDR3 reads CASSIIRGDEAFF. CDR3 in DNA: TGTGCCAGTAGTATTATCCGGGGTGACGAAGCTTTCTTT. The full variable domain, its missing parts supplied by reference TRBV19 and TRBJ1-1, is DGGITQSPKYLFRKEGQNVTLSCEQNLNHDAMYWYRQDPGQGLRLIYYSQIVNDFQKGDIAEGYSVSREKKESFPLTVTSAQKNPTAFYLCASSIIRGDEAFFGQGTRLTVV.